This T cell receptor beta chain originates from a study of blood T cell repertoires in COVID-19. Turning to the study itself: The United States, Italy and Spain were the sources of the acute and convalescent COVID-19 samples. The analysed material was cDNA or gDNA that came from T cells, B-cell-depleted T cells, or PBMCs.

Original data processing: From reference gene primer amplification, estimates of nucleated cell counts were derived. Produced via immunoSEQ multiplex PCR; TCRdb's table is partial and in-frame only. V and J calls and clone size are given by that table; D and trimming were obtained from the DNA. Among 90,000 to 120,000 clones listed, roughly 82% were seen once. This CDR3 contains 16 residues. Per germline, CDR1 SEHNR and CDR2 FQNEAQ (reference sequence). Trimming stripped 3 bases from V and 0 bases from J, with 13 bases between. The TCR was taken from a man aged 55 to 70 with acute or convalescent COVID-19. Material for sequencing was peripheral blood. The chain carries TRBV7-9 and TRBJ2-3, with D possibly being TRBD1 (6 bases). The DNA of the CDR3 is TGTGCCAGCAGCTTCCACAGGGATTGGAGCACAGATACGCAGTATTTT. Its translation: CASSFHRDWSTDTQYF.